A single sample gave rise to the 19 T cell receptor beta chains below, sequenced in a study of OX40 agonist ivuxolimab in advanced cancers. TCRdb keeps only in-frame clones here, not all; method: immunoSEQ multiplex PCR. This sample carries about 62,000 clones, 60% to 85% of them seen once, and the ten largest clones take approximately 10%. Material: CD4+ or CD8+ T cells sorted from blood, obtained in a trial of the OX40 agonist ivuxolimab. Source of these receptors: an adult with an advanced solid tumor such as melanoma, head and neck, liver or kidney cancer.

This chain uses TRBV7-2 with TRBJ2-2, with 8 bases aligning to TRBD1. The J segment lost 4 bases and the V segment lost 2 bases, leaving 6 bases of the junction unmatched. Germline CDR1 reads SGHTA; CDR2 reads FQGNSA. CDR3 size: 16 residues. The CDR3 spells CASSLFQGAPTGELFF. CDR3 DNA sequence: TGTGCCAGCAGCTTATTCCAGGGGGCCCCCACCGGGGAGCTGTTTTTT.

CDR3 sequence (DNA): TGTGCCAGCAGTTCCCGGGGGGCTGCGAACACCGGGGAGCTGTTTTTT. It specifies CASSSRGAANTGELFF. This chain joins TRBV6-5 and TRBJ2-2; weak D call: TRBD2 (7 bases). CDR3 length: 16 amino acids. Trimming left V 4 bases short and J 0 bases short, with 12 bases between. Germline lookup yields CDR1 MNHEY and CDR2 SVGAGI.

The V and J genes are TRBV19 and TRBJ2-7, with 7 bases fitting TRBD2. V was pared by 10 bases and J by 2 bases, with 14 bases of the junction left unmatched. CDR1 and CDR2 (germline): LNHDA, SQIVND (reference sequence). The CDR3 sequence is 15 residues long. CDR3 region: CATTHWGRGAYEQYF. The CDR3 DNA follows: TGTGCCACTACACACTGGGGCCGGGGGGCCTACGAGCAGTACTTC.

The chain combines TRBV7-9 with TRBJ1-1; D is unresolved. This CDR3 contains 14 residues. Germline assignment: CDR1 SEHNR and CDR2 FQNEAQ (reference sequence). The V and J ends lost 0 bases and 1 base respectively, with 6 bases between them. The CDR3 DNA sequence: TGTGCCAGCAGCTTAGCGGATGCGAACACTGAAGCTTTCTTT. Translated: CASSLADANTEAFF.

The gene calls are TRBV4-2 and TRBJ2-7; TRBD2 matches at 9 bases. The CDR3 covers 16 residues. The germline V gene has CDR1 LGHNA and CDR2 YNFKEQ. Germline trimming cut 0 bases from V and 2 bases from J; bases unmatched to any gene: 5. The CDR3 nucleotides are TGTGCCAGCAGCCAAGAAGGTAGCGGGAGTGCCTACGAGCAGTACTTC. The encoded protein is CASSQEGSGSAYEQYF.

The V call is TRBV29-1, the J call TRBJ2-2; no reliable D call. Germline V lookup: CDR1 SQVTM, CDR2 ANQGSEA. V lost 5 bases to trimming and J lost 6 bases, with 7 bases between them. This CDR3 has 11 amino acids. The CDR3 DNA reads TGCAGCGTTACCACTGCCGGGGAGCTGTTTTTT. Translated: CSVTTAGELFF.

V is TRBV5-1 and J is TRBJ2-7; TRBD2 matches 13 bases. Germline trimming cut 7 bases from V and 4 bases from J; bases unmatched to any gene: 8. Germline CDR1 reads SGHRS; CDR2 reads YFSETQ. The CDR3 has 15 residues. The CDR3 DNA reads TGCGCCAGCCGTATCGGGACTAGCGGGAATTACGAGCAGTACTTC. Amino acid sequence: CASRIGTSGNYEQYF.

V gene TRBV10-2 combines with J gene TRBJ1-1, with 8 bases matching TRBD1. There are 15 residues in the CDR3. Per germline, CDR1 WSHSY and CDR2 SAAADI. Trimming cost V 6 bases and J 1 base; bases outside gene matches: 7. The chain's CDR3 is CASRPGQGWNTEAFF. Written as DNA, the CDR3 is TGCGCCAGCAGACCCGGACAGGGTTGGAACACTGAAGCTTTCTTT.

The chain couples TRBV7-9 to TRBJ2-1; perhaps D is TRBD1 or TRBD2 (5 bases each). V was cut by 5 bases and J by 8 bases, with 19 bases left in between. Germline CDR1 SEHNR, CDR2 FQNEAQ (reference sequence). The CDR3 is 15 amino acids. CDR3 coding DNA: TGTGCCAGCAGCCTCGAGGGGCATGCTGGGGATGAGCAGTTCTTC. Encoded protein: CASSLEGHAGDEQFF. Supplemented by reference TRBV7-9 and TRBJ2-1, the full variable domain reads DTGVSQNPRHKITKRGQNVTFRCDPISEHNRLYWYRQTLGQGPEFLTYFQNEAQLEKSRLLSDRFSAERPKGSFSTLEIQRTEQGDSAMYLCASSLEGHAGDEQFFGPGTRLTVL.

V usage is TRBV5-4 and J usage is TRBJ1-1, with TRBD1 identical over 7 bases. The CDR3 covers 13 residues. The germline V gene has CDR1 SGHNT and CDR2 YYREEE (reference sequence). After removal of 0 bases from V and 11 bases from J, the junction contained 7 bases not matched to a gene. DNA of the CDR3: TGTGCCAGCAGCTTGGCAGGGGGAGCATACGCTTTCTTT. It specifies CASSLAGGAYAFF.

V and J are TRBV21-1 and TRBJ2-5; the table calls TRBD2, which could not be checked here. TRBV21-1 is designated a pseudogene. CDR3 length equals 16 residues. The CDR3 DNA sequence: TGTGCCAGCAGCGCCGTGGGGACTAGTTGCTCCTGGACCCAGTACTTC. Protein product: CASSAVGTSCSWTQYF.

V usage is TRBV9 and J usage is TRBJ2-7, with TRBD2 identical over 8 bases. Germline CDR1 is SGDLS and CDR2 is YYNGEE. The CDR3 runs to 14 residues. V dropped 2 bases and J dropped 4; count of bases not matched to a gene: 5. CDR3 protein: CASSVGTRGYEQYF. DNA for the CDR3: TGTGCCAGCAGCGTTGGGACTAGGGGATACGAGCAGTACTTC.

The rearrangement links TRBV4-3 to TRBJ1-1, with unresolved D. V lost 0 bases and J lost 4, with 6 bases in between. This CDR3 is 13 amino acids long. Germline CDR1 is LGHNA and CDR2 is YSLEER. The CDR3 DNA is TGCGCCAGCAGCCAAGAGTGGGGCACTGAAGCTTTCTTT. This encodes CASSQEWGTEAFF.

The chain is built from TRBV27 and TRBJ1-4; D not certain. V dropped 2 bases and J dropped 5 bases, with 9 bases sitting between them. This CDR3 spans 14 amino acids. Germline loops: CDR1 MNHEY, CDR2 SMNVEV (reference sequence). CDR3 nucleotide sequence: TGTGCCAGCAGTTTACATCTTACGAATGAAAAACTGTTTTTT. This sequence encodes CASSLHLTNEKLFF.

J is TRBJ1-2 and V is TRBV6-5, with D tentatively TRBD1 (5 bases). Trimming removed 0 bases at V and 10 bases at J, with 9 bases between. The CDR3 consists of 12 residues. Germline lookup yields CDR1 MNHEY and CDR2 SVGAGI. CDR3 sequence reads: CASSYSQGIYTF. For the CDR3, the DNA is TGTGCCAGCAGTTACTCGCAGGGTATCTACACCTTC.

The gene calls are TRBV18 and TRBJ1-2; D is unresolved. Looked up from germline, CDR1 is KGHSH and CDR2 is LQKENI. The V end was cut by 3 bases, the J end by 6 bases, with 23 bases between. The CDR3 runs 17 residues. The CDR3 loop reads CASSPRPTPGEADGYTF. The CDR3 DNA reads as TGTGCCAGCTCACCCCGACCTACCCCCGGGGAGGCGGATGGCTACACCTTC.

The rearrangement joins TRBV19 to TRBJ2-4; TRBD2 matches 11 bases. The CDR3 has 17 residues. CDR1 and CDR2 (germline): LNHDA, SQIVND (reference sequence). With V trimmed by 10 bases and J by 0 bases, 11 bases remained unmatched. The CDR3 DNA follows: TGTGCCACCATGGGACTAGCGGCTGATTTAGCCAAAAACATTCAGTACTTC. It yields the protein CATMGLAADLAKNIQYF. The full variable domain, completed using reference TRBV19 and TRBJ2-4, is DGGITQSPKYLFRKEGQNVTLSCEQNLNHDAMYWYRQDPGQGLRLIYYSQIVNDFQKGDIAEGYSVSREKKESFPLTVTSAQKNPTAFYLCATMGLAADLAKNIQYFGAGTRLSVL.

This clone has a single count. This chain joins TRBV28 and TRBJ1-3; D is uncertain. V was pared by 9 bases and J by 0 bases, with 12 bases between. Germline V lookup: CDR1 MDHEN, CDR2 SYDVKM. The CDR3 runs 14 residues. The CDR3 region is CASSDSTSGNTIYF. The CDR3 coding sequence is TGTGCCAGTTCTGATAGCACCTCTGGAAACACCATATATTTT.

The chain couples TRBV7-8 to TRBJ2-3, with a tentative D call TRBD2 (5 bases). The CDR3 length is 15 residues. Germline V lookup: CDR1 SGHVS, CDR2 FQNEAQ. Trimming left V 2 bases short and J 0 bases short, with 9 bases between. The CDR3 protein is CASSLISGSTDTQYF. CDR3 sequence (DNA): TGTGCCAGCAGCTTAATCTCGGGGAGCACAGATACGCAGTATTTT.